This entry concerns a single TCR beta chain. Its antigen is unidentified. This sample stems from a study of cytomegalovirus exposure and HLA in healthy donors. About the research overall: The early release's HLA-typed donors yielded approximately 85 million unique TCRs. Broader study findings: Most observed TCR sequences were rare, whereas some public TCRs were detected in many donors. The investigators catalogued about 170 TCR beta chains as cytomegalovirus-associated. Exclusion applied to some V segments, including TRBV6-2 and TRBV6-3, as they were indistinguishable.

There are 15 residues in the CDR3. V shed 2 bases and J shed 4 bases, with 13 bases lying between them. The germline V gene has CDR1 MNHNS and CDR2 SASEGT. 13 Jbeta primers and 60 Vbeta primers were used for the PCR. Measured with immunoSEQ multiplex PCR; TCRdb has only the in-frame clones, and not every one. The sample shows about 200,000 clones, around 77% of them seen only once. The sequence was collected from a woman aged 30 to 39 in good health and CMV-seronegative. The chain carries TRBV6-1 and TRBJ2-3; D ambiguous. The sample was PBMCs. The CDR3 DNA reads TGTGCCAGCAGTGAACAGGCAGTCTGGTCAGATACGCAGTATTTT. Protein sequence: CASSEQAVWSDTQYF.